Sequencing of this T cell receptor (beta chain) was carried out in a study of control samples from healthy donors and cancer patients. Trimming removed 11 bases from V and 7 bases from J, with 21 bases in between. Germline V lookup: CDR1 LNHDA, CDR2 SQIVND (reference sequence). CDR3 length: 15 residues. Method: immunoSEQ multiplex PCR; TCRdb's copy keeps in-frame clones and lacks some. The sample includes around 93,000 clones, 92% of them seen just once. The V and J genes are TRBV19 and TRBJ1-6; maybe TRBD1 (6 bases). The sample consisted of blood. The clonotype comes from a human donor in good health. The donor label of this sample is uncertain. As DNA, the CDR3 is TGTGCCGCCTCCCGGGGGGGCGGCGGAAATTCACCCCTCCACTTT. This gives the protein CAASRGGGGNSPLHF. Full variable domain (missing parts from reference TRBV19 and TRBJ1-6): DGGITQSPKYLFRKEGQNVTLSCEQNLNHDAMYWYRQDPGQGLRLIYYSQIVNDFQKGDIAEGYSVSREKKESFPLTVTSAQKNPTAFYLCAASRGGGGNSPLHFGNGTRLTVT.